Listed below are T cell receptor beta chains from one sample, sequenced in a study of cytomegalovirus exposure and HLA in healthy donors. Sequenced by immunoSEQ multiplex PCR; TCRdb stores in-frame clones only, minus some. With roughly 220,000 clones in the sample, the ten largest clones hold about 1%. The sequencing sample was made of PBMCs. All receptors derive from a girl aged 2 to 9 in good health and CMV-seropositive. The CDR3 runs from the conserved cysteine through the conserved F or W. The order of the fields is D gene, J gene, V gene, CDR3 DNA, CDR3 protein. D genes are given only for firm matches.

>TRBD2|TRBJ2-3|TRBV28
TGTGCCAGCATTGGACTAGCGGGGGGGGAGGCGCAGTATTTT
CASIGLAGGEAQYF
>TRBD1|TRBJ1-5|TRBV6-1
TGTGCCAGCAGTGTCCAGGGGGCATCAAATCAGCCCCAGCATTTT
CASSVQGASNQPQHF
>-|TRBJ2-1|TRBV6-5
TGTGCCAGCAGTTCCGGGATTTACAATGAGCAGTTCTTC
CASSSGIYNEQFF
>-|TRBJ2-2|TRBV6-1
TGTGCCAGCAGTCTTCGGCAGGGTCGCACCGGGGAGCTGTTTTTT
CASSLRQGRTGELFF
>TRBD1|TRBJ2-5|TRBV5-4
TGTGCCAGCAGCCGAAGACAGGGGGCCGATCAAGAGACCCAGTACTTC
CASSRRQGADQETQYF
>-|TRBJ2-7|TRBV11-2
TGTGCCAGCAGCTTAGACGGCGGGGTCGGCTACGAGCAGTACTTC
CASSLDGGVGYEQYF
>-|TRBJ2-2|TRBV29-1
TGCAGCGTTGACGGTCCGGGAAACACCGGGGAGCTGTTTTTT
CSVDGPGNTGELFF
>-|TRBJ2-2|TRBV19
TGTGCCAGTATTAGCCTACGGAACACCGGGGAGCTGTTTTTT
CASISLRNTGELFF
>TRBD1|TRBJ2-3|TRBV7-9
TGTGCCAGCAGCTTAGCCCCAATAAGGACAGGTTGGACAGATACGCAGTATTTT
CASSLAPIRTGWTDTQYF
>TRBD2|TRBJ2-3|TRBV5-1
TGCGCCAGCAGCTTGGGGGGACTAGCGGGACAGAGGGCAGATACGCAGTATTTT
CASSLGGLAGQRADTQYF
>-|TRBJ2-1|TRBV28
TGTGCCAGCACGGGCGCGGGCTCCTACAATGAGCAGTTCTTC
CASTGAGSYNEQFF
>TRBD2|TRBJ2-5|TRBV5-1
TGCGCCAGCAGCTTGACCTTTAGGACTAGCGGGACCCCTACATTGTACTTC
CASSLTFRTSGTPTLYF
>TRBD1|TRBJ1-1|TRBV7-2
TGTGCCAGCAGCATTCTTTGGGGTTGGGACAGAATCGCTGAAGCTTTCTTT
CASSILWGWDRIAEAFF
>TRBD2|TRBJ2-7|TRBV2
TGTGCCAGCAGTGGAGCGGGAGAACGTGGCGAGCAGTACTTC
CASSGAGERGEQYF
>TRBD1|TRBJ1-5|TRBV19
TGTGCCAGTATGCCCGGACAGGCCATCAATCAGCCCCAGCATTTT
CASMPGQAINQPQHF
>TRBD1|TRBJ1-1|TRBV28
TGTGCCAGCACCCAAGGGAACGCAGGGGGCGGAACTGAAGCTTTCTTT
CASTQGNAGGGTEAFF
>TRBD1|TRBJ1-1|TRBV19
TGTGCCAGTAGTTCCCAGGGGGAAGCGCCTGAAGCTTTCTTT
CASSSQGEAPEAFF
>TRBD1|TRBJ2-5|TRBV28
TGTGCCAGCAGTCTAGCAACAGGGGGCAAAGAGACCCAGTACTTC
CASSLATGGKETQYF
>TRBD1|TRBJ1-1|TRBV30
TGTGCCTGGAGTATAAAAGTTCCGGGACAGGGGACCACTGAAGCTTTCTTT
CAWSIKVPGQGTTEAFF
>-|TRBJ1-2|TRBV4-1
TGCGCCAGCAGCCAAGTGAGGTCTCCGATCTACACCTTC
CASSQVRSPIYTF
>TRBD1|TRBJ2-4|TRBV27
TGTGCCAGCAGTTTAGGCAGGGGGTTTGGCATTCAGTACTTC
CASSLGRGFGIQYF
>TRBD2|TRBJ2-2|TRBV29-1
TGCAGCGTTGAAGATCCGCTTAGCGGGAGCATCGGGGAGCTGTTTTTT
CSVEDPLSGSIGELFF
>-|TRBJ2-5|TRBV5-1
TGCGCCAGCAGCCGCACAGTCGGAGAGACCCAGTACTTC
CASSRTVGETQYF
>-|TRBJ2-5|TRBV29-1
TGCAGCGTTGAAGGCCTAGCCGAGACCCAGTACTTC
CSVEGLAETQYF
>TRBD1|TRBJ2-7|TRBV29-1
TGCAGCGCCGCGACAGGGACCTCCTACGAGCAGTACTTC
CSAATGTSYEQYF
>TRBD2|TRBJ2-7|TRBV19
TGTGCCAGTAGTAAGGGACTAGCGGGAGACGAGCAGTACTTC
CASSKGLAGDEQYF
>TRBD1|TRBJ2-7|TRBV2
TGTGCCAGCAGTTTGGGACAGATCTCCTACGAGCAGTACTTC
CASSLGQISYEQYF
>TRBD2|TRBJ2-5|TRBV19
TGTGCCAGTAGCCGGCTAGCGGGAGGACAAGAGACCCAGTACTTC
CASSRLAGGQETQYF
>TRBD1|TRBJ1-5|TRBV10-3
TGTGCCATCAGTGGGACAGGGGGCAATCAGCCCCAGCATTTT
CAISGTGGNQPQHF
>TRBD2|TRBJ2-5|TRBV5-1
TGCGCCAGCAGCCTGGGACTAGCGGGACTGTTGCAAGAGACCCAGTACTTC
CASSLGLAGLLQETQYF
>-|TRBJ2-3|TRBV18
TGTGCCAGCTCACCACAAGCGAGCACAGATACGCAGTATTTT
CASSPQASTDTQYF
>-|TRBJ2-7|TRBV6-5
TGTGCCAGCAGTTACAGACGGGGGAACTACGAGCAGTACTTC
CASSYRRGNYEQYF
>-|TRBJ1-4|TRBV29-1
TGCAGCGTTGAAAGGGGAATAGGTGAAAAACTGTTTTTT
CSVERGIGEKLFF
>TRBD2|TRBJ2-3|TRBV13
TGTGCCAGCAGCTTCGGGAGGGAGAGCACAGATACGCAGTATTTT
CASSFGRESTDTQYF
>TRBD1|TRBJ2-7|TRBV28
TGTGCCAGCAGCCGACAGGGCTACGAGCAGTACTTC
CASSRQGYEQYF
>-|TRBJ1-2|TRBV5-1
TGCGCCAGCAGCGCACAGGCTAAGTTTGGCTACACCTTC
CASSAQAKFGYTF
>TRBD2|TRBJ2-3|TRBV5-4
TGTGCCAGCACCACGGGGGGGCGGGAGGGTACAGATACGCAGTATTTT
CASTTGGREGTDTQYF
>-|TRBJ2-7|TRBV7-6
TGTGCCAGCAGCTTAGCTACAGGGATTGATGACGAGCAGTACTTC
CASSLATGIDDEQYF